The source of this T cell receptor beta chain is a study of blood T cell repertoires in COVID-19. The method was immunoSEQ multiplex PCR; TCRdb's version includes in-frame clones alone and lacks a portion of them. This table has about 390,000 clones, approximately 87% appearing once. The count of this clone is one. V lost 0 bases and J 4 bases, leaving 12 bases between the germline ends. Germline CDR1 reads SGHTS; CDR2 reads YDEGEE. This CDR3 comprises 15 residues. Sequences were obtained from peripheral blood. The chain joins TRBV5-8 to TRBJ2-3; no clear D gene. The clonotype comes from a woman aged 55-70 years with COVID-19, enrolled during active disease. CDR3 nucleotide sequence: TGTGCCAGCAGCTTGGCATGGGTGGGCCCAGATACGCAGTATTTT. Its translation is CASSLAWVGPDTQYF.